This T cell receptor (beta chain) stems from a study of blood T cell repertoires in COVID-19. Profiled with immunoSEQ multiplex PCR; TCRdb holds only in-frame clones, not every one. The sample includes about 34,000 clones, approximately 80% of them seen just once. V was clipped by 4 bases and J by 0 bases, with 13 bases between them. Germline lookup yields CDR1 SNHLY and CDR2 FYNNEI. This CDR3 region has 16 residues. Sample: peripheral blood. This receptor was identified in a human donor in a cohort sampled during active COVID-19. V is TRBV2 and J is TRBJ1-3; weak D call: TRBD1 (5 bases). The CDR3 DNA sequence: TGTGCCAGCAGTGTTCAGGGATCGATCTCTGGAAACACCATATATTTT. It is translated as CASSVQGSISGNTIYF.